This TCR beta chain is from a study of vaccination and CD4 T cells after COVID-19. About the study: Cells received overlapping spike peptides from SARS-CoV-2, HCoV-NL63, HCoV-OC43 and HCoV-229E as stimulation.

Once obtained from cultured CD4+ T cells, the DNA was sequenced using the Oncomine TCR Beta short-read assay. The genomic DNA was obtained from cultured CD4+ T cells by extraction with the QIAamp micro DNA kit. TCRdb itself ran the PCR reads through MiXCR, one entry per CDR3 protein. The top ten hold approximately 25% of the sample, which has some 12,000 distinct CDR3 sequences, 65% seen once. Trimming removed 3 bases from V and 5 bases from J; junction bases left unmatched: 10. CDR1 DFQATT and CDR2 SNEGSKA come from the germline V gene (reference sequence). This CDR3 region has 15 residues. As for treatment: roughly 11-day PBMC culture with coronavirus spike peptide pools or control peptides (ViraFEST assay). The ViraFEST method relied on peptide pools to expand antigen-specific T cells, followed by TCR sequencing. About this clonotype: Antigen unknown.

The origin of this receptor is a human donor who had recovered from COVID-19. J is TRBJ2-7 and V is TRBV20-1; 10 bases agree with TRBD2. This material consisted of CD4+ T cells from blood, cultured in vitro, taken before SARS-CoV-2 vaccination. The CDR3 sequence: CSASQTGTSANEQYF. The CDR3 region has the DNA TGCAGTGCTAGCCAAACCGGGACTAGCGCGAACGAGCAGTACTTC.